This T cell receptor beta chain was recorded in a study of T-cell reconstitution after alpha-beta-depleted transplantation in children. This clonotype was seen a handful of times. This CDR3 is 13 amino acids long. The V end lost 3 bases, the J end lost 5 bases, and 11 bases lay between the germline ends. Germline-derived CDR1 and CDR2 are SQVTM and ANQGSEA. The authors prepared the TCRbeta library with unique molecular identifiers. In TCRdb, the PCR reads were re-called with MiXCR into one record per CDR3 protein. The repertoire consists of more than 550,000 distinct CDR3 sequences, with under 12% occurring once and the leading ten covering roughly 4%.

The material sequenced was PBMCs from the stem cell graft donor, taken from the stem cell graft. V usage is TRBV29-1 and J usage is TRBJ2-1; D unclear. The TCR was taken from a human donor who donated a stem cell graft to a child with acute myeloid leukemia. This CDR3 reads CSVEGQTDNEQFF. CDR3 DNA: TGCAGCGTTGAGGGTCAGACCGACAATGAGCAGTTCTTC.